This record looks at one TCR beta chain sequence and its context. How the authors handled the data: Nucleated cell counts were estimated from reference gene primer amplification. The data were produced by immunoSEQ multiplex PCR, yet TCRdb's version contains in-frame clones alone and is incomplete. The DNA gave D and trimming, while V, J and clone size come from that table. The repertoire has about 220,000 clones, about 88% of them found once; the top ten carry 2.9%. There are 17 residues in the CDR3. The V gene lost 6 bases and the J gene lost 5 bases, with 23 bases spanning the gap. Germline CDR1 reads MNHEY; CDR2 reads SMNVEV (reference sequence). This entry belongs to a study of blood T cell repertoires in COVID-19. About the research overall: Acute-phase and convalescent COVID-19 samples originated in the United States, Italy and Spain. PBMCs, B-cell-depleted T cells, or T cells were the source of the cDNA or gDNA that made up the material.

The specimen was peripheral blood. The TCR sequence derives from a man in his forties or fifties who had recovered from COVID-19. This chain links TRBV27 with TRBJ2-1, with D perhaps matching TRBD1 (6 bases). CDR3 bases: TGTGCCAGCAGCAGGGGTCGTGGCTCCCGGAACGACAATGAGCAGTTCTTC. This translates into CASSRGRGSRNDNEQFF.